The 6 T cell receptor beta chains listed next were all sequenced from one sample in a study of blood T cells in healthy people across ages. Next came a second PCR, run for about 6 to 12 cycles, which used a sample-barcoded 5' primer along with a J-beta primer mix. TCRdb passed the 5' RACE reads through MiXCR, listing each CDR3 protein once. The sample records 700,000 to 850,000 distinct CDR3 sequences, 50% to 65% being singletons. Sequenced sample: blood. These receptor sequences come from an elderly man in good health.

The chain is built from TRBV6-2 or TRBV6-3 and TRBJ2-1; 11 positions match TRBD2. After removal of 6 bases from V and 7 bases from J, the junction contained 8 bases not matched to a gene. The germline V gene has CDR1 MNHEY and CDR2 SVGEGT. The CDR3 has 15 residues. CDR3 protein: CASSDGGLAANEQFF. CDR3 sequence (DNA): TGTGCCAGCAGCGACGGGGGACTAGCGGCGAATGAGCAGTTCTTC.

This chain joins TRBV29-1 and TRBJ2-1, with 9 bases matching TRBD2. The J segment lost 6 bases and the V segment lost 2 bases, leaving 11 bases of the junction unmatched. The length of the CDR3 is 16 residues. In germline, CDR1 is SQVTM, CDR2 ANQGSEA. As DNA, the CDR3 is TGCAGCGTTGAACTCAGACCAGCGGGAGGTCTCAATGAGCAGTTCTTC. This gives the protein CSVELRPAGGLNEQFF.

This chain joins TRBV2 and TRBJ2-5; 10 bases fit TRBD2. With V trimmed by 5 bases and J by 6 bases, 12 bases remained unmatched. The CDR3 sequence is 16 residues long. Germline CDR1 is SNHLY and CDR2 is FYNNEI. The CDR3 DNA follows: TGTGCCAGCAGTTTGACTAGCGGGCCCAACCCCAAGACCCAGTACTTC. It is translated as CASSLTSGPNPKTQYF.

The gene calls are TRBV20-1 and TRBJ2-1, with TRBD1 matching 8 bases. The CDR3 contains 15 residues. V lost 1 base to trimming and J lost 7 bases; unmatched junction nucleotides: 9. The germline V gene encodes CDR1 DFQATT and CDR2 SNEGSKA (reference sequence). CDR3 loop: CSARATQGARNEQFF. The CDR3 region has the DNA TGCAGTGCTAGAGCTACCCAGGGGGCTAGGAATGAGCAGTTCTTC.

This clonotype showed up just a few times. This chain uses TRBV7-9 with TRBJ2-7, with D possibly TRBD2 on 6 matching bases. Trimming pared 2 bases from V and 1 base from J, leaving 9 bases between. There are 14 residues in the CDR3. Germline CDR1 and CDR2: SEHNR and FQNEAQ (reference sequence). The CDR3 sequence is CASSLLAGSYEQYF. CDR3 DNA: TGTGCCAGCAGCTTACTGGCGGGATCCTACGAGCAGTACTTC. Using reference TRBV7-9 and TRBJ2-7 for the parts outside the CDR3, the full variable domain is DTGVSQNPRHKITKRGQNVTFRCDPISEHNRLYWYRQTLGQGPEFLTYFQNEAQLEKSRLLSDRFSAERPKGSFSTLEIQRTEQGDSAMYLCASSLLAGSYEQYFGPGTRLTVT.

The table lists this clonotype with a few counts. The genes are TRBV29-1 and TRBJ2-3, with D possibly matching TRBD1 (6 bases). There are 12 residues in the CDR3. V gave up 7 bases and J gave up 14 bases, with 22 bases separating them. The germline V gene encodes CDR1 SQVTM and CDR2 ANQGSEA. Here the CDR3 DNA reads TGCAGCGCTGTGACAGCGGACAGATACGCGTATTTT. Translated: CSAVTADRYAYF.